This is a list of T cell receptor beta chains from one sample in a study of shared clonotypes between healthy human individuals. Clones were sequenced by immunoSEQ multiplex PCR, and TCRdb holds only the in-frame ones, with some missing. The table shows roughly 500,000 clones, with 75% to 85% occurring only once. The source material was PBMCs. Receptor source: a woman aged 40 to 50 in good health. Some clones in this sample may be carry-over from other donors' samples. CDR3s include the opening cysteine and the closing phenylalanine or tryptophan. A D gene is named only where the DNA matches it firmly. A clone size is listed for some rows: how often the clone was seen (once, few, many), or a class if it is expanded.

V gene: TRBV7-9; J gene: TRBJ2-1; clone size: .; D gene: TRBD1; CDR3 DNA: TGTGCCAGCAGCTTAGTACAGGGGGGACGTGATGAGCAGTTCTTC; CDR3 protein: CASSLVQGGRDEQFF
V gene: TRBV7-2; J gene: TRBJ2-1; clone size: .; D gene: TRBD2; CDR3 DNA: TGTGCCAGCAGCTTGCTCCCGGGACTAGCCTCTGGCAATGAGCAGTTCTTC; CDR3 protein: CASSLLPGLASGNEQFF
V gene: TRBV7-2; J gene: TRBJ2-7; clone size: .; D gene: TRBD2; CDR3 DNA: TGTGCCAGCAGCTCCCGGACTAGCGGGAGTATTTACGAGCAGTACTTC; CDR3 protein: CASSSRTSGSIYEQYF
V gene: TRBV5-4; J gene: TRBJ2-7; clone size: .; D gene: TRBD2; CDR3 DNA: TGTGCCAGCAGCTCCCCTGCCGGGAGGTCCTACGAGCAGTACTTC; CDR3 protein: CASSSPAGRSYEQYF
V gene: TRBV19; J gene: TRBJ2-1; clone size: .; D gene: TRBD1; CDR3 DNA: TGTGCCAGTAGTGGGACAGGGGGCACTGAGCAGTTCTTC; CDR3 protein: CASSGTGGTEQFF
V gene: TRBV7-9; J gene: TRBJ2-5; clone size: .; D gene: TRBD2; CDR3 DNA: TGTGCCAGCAGCTTAAGGCGGGAGGGCCAAGAGACCCAGTACTTC; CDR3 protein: CASSLRREGQETQYF
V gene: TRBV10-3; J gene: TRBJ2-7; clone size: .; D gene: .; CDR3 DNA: TGTGCCATCAGTGAACCCCCATCCTACGAGCAGTACTTC; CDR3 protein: CAISEPPSYEQYF
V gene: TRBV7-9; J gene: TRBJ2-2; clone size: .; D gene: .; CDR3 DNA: TGTGCCAGCAGCTTAGGAAGGTTGGGGAACACCGGGGAGCTGTTTTTT; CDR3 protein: CASSLGRLGNTGELFF
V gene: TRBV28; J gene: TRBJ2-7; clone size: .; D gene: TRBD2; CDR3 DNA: TGTGCCAGCAGTTTAAGTACTAGCGGGAGGTTGGGTTACGAGCAGTACTTC; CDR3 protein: CASSLSTSGRLGYEQYF
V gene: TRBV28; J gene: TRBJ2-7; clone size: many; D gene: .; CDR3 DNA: TGTGCCAGCGGTACGGGACCGACCTACGAGCAGTACTTC; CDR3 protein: CASGTGPTYEQYF
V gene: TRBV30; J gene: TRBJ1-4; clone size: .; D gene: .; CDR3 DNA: TGTGCCTGGACCCAGGGGCGCACTAATGAAAAACTGTTTTTT; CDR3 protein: CAWTQGRTNEKLFF
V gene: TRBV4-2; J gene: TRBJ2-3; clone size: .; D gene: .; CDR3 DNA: TGTGCCAGCAGCCGGGAGATCAGCACAGATACGCAGTATTTT; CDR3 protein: CASSREISTDTQYF
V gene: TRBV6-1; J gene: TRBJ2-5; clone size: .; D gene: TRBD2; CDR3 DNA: TGTGCCAGCAGTCCTCGGACTAGATATGAGACCCAGTACTTC; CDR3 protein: CASSPRTRYETQYF
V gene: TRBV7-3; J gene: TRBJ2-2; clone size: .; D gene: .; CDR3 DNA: TGTGCCAGCAGCTTAGAAGGTTCAAACACCGGGGAGCTGTTTTTT; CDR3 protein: CASSLEGSNTGELFF
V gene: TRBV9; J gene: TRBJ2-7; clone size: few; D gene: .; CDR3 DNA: TGTGCCAGCAGCGTAGGGGGCCCCGACTACGAGCAGTACTTC; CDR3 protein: CASSVGGPDYEQYF
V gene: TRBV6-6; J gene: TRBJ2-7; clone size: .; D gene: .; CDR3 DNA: TGTGCCAGCAGTCCCGGGACATACGAGCAGTACTTC; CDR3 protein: CASSPGTYEQYF
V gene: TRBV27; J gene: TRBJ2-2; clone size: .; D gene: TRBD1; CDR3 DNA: TGTGCCAGCACTCAAAGGGTGGGACAGGGCTTGGTAGGGGAGCTGTTTTTT; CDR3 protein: CASTQRVGQGLVGELFF
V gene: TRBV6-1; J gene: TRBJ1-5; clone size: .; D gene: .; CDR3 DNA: TGTGCCAGCAGTGTGGTGGGGGGGAATCAGCCCCAGCATTTT; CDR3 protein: CASSVVGGNQPQHF
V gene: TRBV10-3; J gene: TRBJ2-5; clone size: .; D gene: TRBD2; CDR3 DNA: TGTGCCATCAGTGGACTAGCCCTAGAGACCCAGTACTTC; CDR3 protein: CAISGLALETQYF
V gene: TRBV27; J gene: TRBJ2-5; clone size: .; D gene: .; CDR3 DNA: TGTGCCAGCAGTCCGCAACCCCAAGAGACCCAGTACTTC; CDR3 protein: CASSPQPQETQYF
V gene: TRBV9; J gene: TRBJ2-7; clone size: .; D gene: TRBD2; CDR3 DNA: TGTGCCAGCAGCGGCACGTTAGCGGGGGAGCAGTACTTC; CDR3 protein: CASSGTLAGEQYF
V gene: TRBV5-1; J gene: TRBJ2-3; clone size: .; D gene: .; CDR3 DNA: TGCGCCAGCAGCTTGGGGTACATAGTTCCCCCAGATACGCAGTATTTT; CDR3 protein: CASSLGYIVPPDTQYF
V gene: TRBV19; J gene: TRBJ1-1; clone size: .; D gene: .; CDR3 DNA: TGTGCCAGTAGTATGGGTGGGAGTCACACTGAAGCTTTCTTT; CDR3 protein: CASSMGGSHTEAFF
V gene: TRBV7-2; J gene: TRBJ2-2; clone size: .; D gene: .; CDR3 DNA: TGTGCCAGCAGCTACAGGGTGCTCGGGGAGCTGTTTTTT; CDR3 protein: CASSYRVLGELFF
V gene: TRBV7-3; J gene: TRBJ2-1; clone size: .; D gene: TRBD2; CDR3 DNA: TGTGCCAGCAGCTTAAGGGCCGGGACTAGCGGGACGAATGAGCAGTTCTTC; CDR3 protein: CASSLRAGTSGTNEQFF
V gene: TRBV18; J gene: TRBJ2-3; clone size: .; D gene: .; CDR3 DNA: TGTGCCAGCTCACCACCGGCTCTACCGGGGACAGATACGCAGTATTTT; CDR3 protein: CASSPPALPGTDTQYF
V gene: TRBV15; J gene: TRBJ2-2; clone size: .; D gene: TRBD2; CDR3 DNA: TGTGCCACCGGCACCCGGACTAGCGGGAGGGATAAGAACACCGGGGAGCTGTTTTTT; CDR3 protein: CATGTRTSGRDKNTGELFF
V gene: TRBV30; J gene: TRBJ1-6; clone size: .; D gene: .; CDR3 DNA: TGTGCCTGGAATCAGGGGCTAAACAATTCACCCCTCCACTTT; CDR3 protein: CAWNQGLNNSPLHF
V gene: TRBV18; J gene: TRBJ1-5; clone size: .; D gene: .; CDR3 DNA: TGTGCCAGCTCACCACCACGCGGGGAAGGTCAGCCCCAGCATTTT; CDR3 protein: CASSPPRGEGQPQHF
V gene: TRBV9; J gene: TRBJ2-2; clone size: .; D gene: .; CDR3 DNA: TGTGCCAGCAGCGCCACCTCCGCGGCGCAGAACACCGGGGAGCTGTTTTTT; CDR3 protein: CASSATSAAQNTGELFF
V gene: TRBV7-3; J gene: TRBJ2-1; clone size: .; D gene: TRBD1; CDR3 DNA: TGTGCCAGCAGCCCTCCGGGACAGTACAATGAGCAGTTCTTC; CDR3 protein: CASSPPGQYNEQFF
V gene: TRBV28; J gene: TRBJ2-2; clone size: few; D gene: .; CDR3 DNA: TGTGCCAGCAGTTTCGGCAGGGTTGCCGGGGAGCTGTTTTTT; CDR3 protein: CASSFGRVAGELFF
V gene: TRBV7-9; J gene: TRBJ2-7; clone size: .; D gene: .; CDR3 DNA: TGTGCCAGCAGCTTATTTGTGAACGAGCAGTACTTC; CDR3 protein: CASSLFVNEQYF
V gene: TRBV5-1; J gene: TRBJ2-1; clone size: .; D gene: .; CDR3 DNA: TGCGCCAGCAGCCTACAGGGATACAATGAGCAGTTCTTC; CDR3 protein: CASSLQGYNEQFF
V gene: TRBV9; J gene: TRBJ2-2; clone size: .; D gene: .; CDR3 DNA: TGTGCCAGCAGCGCCCGTTCCGCGAGCAACACCGGGGAGCTGTTTTTT; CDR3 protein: CASSARSASNTGELFF
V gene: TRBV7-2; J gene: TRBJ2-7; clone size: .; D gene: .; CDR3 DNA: TGTGCCAGCAGCTTAGGAGGTTCTCCCTACGAGCAGTACTTC; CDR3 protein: CASSLGGSPYEQYF
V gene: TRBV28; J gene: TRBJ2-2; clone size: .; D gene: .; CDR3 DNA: TGTGCCAGCCCGAATTACCGGGACACCCGAGCGGACACCGGGGAGCTGTTTTTT; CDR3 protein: CASPNYRDTRADTGELFF
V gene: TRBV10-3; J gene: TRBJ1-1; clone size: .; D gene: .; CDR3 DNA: TGTGCCATCAGTGGAGCGGCCACTGAAGCTTTCTTT; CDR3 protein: CAISGAATEAFF
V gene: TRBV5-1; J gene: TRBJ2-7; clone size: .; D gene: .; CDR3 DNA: TGCGCCAGCAACAAGGACGTATCCTACGAGCAGTACTTC; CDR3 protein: CASNKDVSYEQYF
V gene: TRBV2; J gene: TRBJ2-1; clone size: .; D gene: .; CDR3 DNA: TGTGCCAGCAGTGAACAAGCTAGGGACAATGAGCAGTTCTTC; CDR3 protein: CASSEQARDNEQFF
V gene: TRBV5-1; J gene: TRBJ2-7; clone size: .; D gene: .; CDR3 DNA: TGCGCCAGCACCCTAAGGGGGGGATACGAGCAGTACTTC; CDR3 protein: CASTLRGGYEQYF
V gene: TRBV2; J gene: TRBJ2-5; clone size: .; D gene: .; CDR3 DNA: TGTGCCAGCAGTGAGATCCCAGCTTGGAAGTACTTC; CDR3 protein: CASSEIPAWKYF
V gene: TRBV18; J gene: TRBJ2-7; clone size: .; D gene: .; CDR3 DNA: TGTGCCAGCTCACCGTCCGGGAGAGGAACCTACGAGCAGTACTTC; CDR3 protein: CASSPSGRGTYEQYF
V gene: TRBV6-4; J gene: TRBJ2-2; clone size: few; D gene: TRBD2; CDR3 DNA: TGTGCCAGCAGTGTCACTAGCGGGGACACCGGGGAGCTGTTTTTT; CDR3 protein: CASSVTSGDTGELFF
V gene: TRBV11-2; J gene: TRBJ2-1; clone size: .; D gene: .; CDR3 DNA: TGTGCCAGCAGCTTAGGCCTGTTGGGTAGCGGCCTCGGGTTCTTC; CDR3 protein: CASSLGLLGSGLGFF
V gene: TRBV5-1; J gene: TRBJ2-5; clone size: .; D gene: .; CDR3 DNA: TGCGCCAGCAGTTCCCGGGACTCAGAGACCCAGTACTTC; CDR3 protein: CASSSRDSETQYF
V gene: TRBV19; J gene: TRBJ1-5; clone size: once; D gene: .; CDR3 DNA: TGTGCCAGTAGTATTTATGAGGGTAGCAATCAGCCCCAGCATTTT; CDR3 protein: CASSIYEGSNQPQHF
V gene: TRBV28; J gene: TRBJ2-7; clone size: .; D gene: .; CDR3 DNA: TGTGCCAGCAGTCCCCGGACATTTCAGCAGTACTTC; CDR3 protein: CASSPRTFQQYF
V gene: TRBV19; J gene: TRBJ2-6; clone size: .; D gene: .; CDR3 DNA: TGTGCCAGTGCTATAGTCCTGTCCCAAGCAGGGATGCCTGGGGCCAACGTCCTGACTTTC; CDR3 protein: CASAIVLSQAGMPGANVLTF
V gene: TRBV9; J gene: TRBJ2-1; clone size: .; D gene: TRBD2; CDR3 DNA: TGTGCCAGCAGCGTAGGGTCTAGCGGGACCCCCTACAATGAGCAGTTCTTC; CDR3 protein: CASSVGSSGTPYNEQFF
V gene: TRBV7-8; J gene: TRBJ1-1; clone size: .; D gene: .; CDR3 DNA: TGTGCCAGCAGCTCAGGGACCCCGCGCACTGAAGCTTTCTTT; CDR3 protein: CASSSGTPRTEAFF
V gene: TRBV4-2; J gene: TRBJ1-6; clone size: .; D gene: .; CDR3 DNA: TGTGCCAGCAGCCAAGGAGGGGCTAATTCACCCCTCCACTTT; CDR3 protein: CASSQGGANSPLHF
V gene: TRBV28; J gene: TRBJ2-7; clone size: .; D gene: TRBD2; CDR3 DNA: TGTGCCAGCAGTTTATCGGGCGTAGGGCCTAGCGGGAGCTCCTACGAGCAGTACTTC; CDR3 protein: CASSLSGVGPSGSSYEQYF